The TCR beta chain under discussion was sequenced for a study of shared clonotypes between healthy human individuals. Repertoires were generated with immunoSEQ multiplex PCR, while TCRdb's copy carries only in-frame clones and drops some. The repertoire has some 2,100,000 clones, under 97% of them found once; the top ten carry 0.1% to 0.15%. Remarks on this clone: What it binds is not known.

The study, taken as a whole, reports: Among donors, sharing of clonotypes was expected to be affected by sequencing depth.

The sequence derives from a man aged 18 to 30 in good health. Input material: naive CD4+ T cells sorted from blood. The subset denotes: CD45RA+ positively selected.

CDR3: CASSLALEGAEAFF. In nucleotides, the CDR3 is TGTGCCAGCAGCTTAGCTCTCGAGGGGGCTGAAGCTTTCTTT. This rearrangement joins TRBV7-6 to TRBJ1-1, with D perhaps TRBD1 (6 bases). There are 14 residues in the CDR3. Germline assignment: CDR1 SGHVS and CDR2 FNYEAQ. Trimming cost V 0 bases and J 6 bases, with 11 bases left between them.